Listed below are T cell receptor beta chains from one sample, sequenced in a study of monozygotic twins with inflammatory bowel disease. TCRdb reprocessed the 5' RACE reads, with one entry per CDR3 protein and no DNA. The ten most abundant clones cover 1.6% of a sample with around 200,000 distinct CDR3 sequences. The sample taken for sequencing was blood. The receptors derive from a human donor with ulcerative colitis or Crohn's disease, or a healthy co-twin of an affected twin (not recorded which). Both conserved end residues are part of each CDR3.

CDR3 protein,V gene,J gene
CSARPTMVNTQYF,TRBV20-1,TRBJ2-3
CASSYSQSLYQETQYF,TRBV11-2,TRBJ2-5
CASSLDLGTHTF,TRBV5-1,TRBJ1-2
CASSFSRDLDKQYF,TRBV7-2,TRBJ2-7
CASSRTDTQYF,TRBV7-2,TRBJ2-3
CASSLRDRTTGELFF,TRBV12-3/TRBV12-4,TRBJ2-2
CASSRTGWVEKLFF,TRBV12-3/TRBV12-4,TRBJ1-4
CASSYRDVNYGYTF,TRBV6-5,TRBJ1-2
CASSFVNRLNTGELFF,TRBV5-1,TRBJ2-2
CASSLVLSPADEQFF,TRBV5-1,TRBJ2-1
CASSLGSDARQPQHF,TRBV3-1,TRBJ1-5
CSAETGEDEKLFF,TRBV20-1,TRBJ1-4
CASSQDKGTEAFF,TRBV4-2,TRBJ1-1
CASSYSGRKDRGQYF,TRBV6-5,TRBJ2-7
CASSLVGLAGLYNEQFF,TRBV7-8,TRBJ2-1
CASSLAGVVNTEAFF,TRBV12-3/TRBV12-4,TRBJ1-1
CASSRLGQGSYGYTF,TRBV5-1,TRBJ1-2
CASSPGGGSPYEQYF,TRBV18,TRBJ2-7
CASSSPRQFGGYTF,TRBV7-9,TRBJ1-2
CASSAADWRVAEAFF,TRBV19,TRBJ1-1
CATSRTSYSHSEQYF,TRBV15,TRBJ2-7
CSASPYTEAFF,TRBV20-1,TRBJ1-1
CASSHGQKNTEAFF,TRBV12-3/TRBV12-4,TRBJ1-1
CATAGGPSYNEQFF,TRBV5-1,TRBJ2-1
CASSFRKGGIQETQYF,TRBV7-2,TRBJ2-5
CATSDPGASTYSNEQFF,TRBV24-1,TRBJ2-1
CSAVVDSNYGYTF,TRBV20-1,TRBJ1-2
CASSQTLNEQYF,TRBV3-1,TRBJ2-7